The clone carrying this T cell receptor (beta chain) came up a few times. The antigen is not known. The conserved closing phenylalanine or tryptophan is absent in this CDR3, likely reflecting a read error. RNA transcripts yielded amplified TCR beta CDR3 regions. RT-PCR in the first round (using the HTBI primer set) targeted the TCR CDR3. From the multiplex PCR reads, TCRdb called clonotypes with MiXCR, one entry per CDR3 protein. Found here are roughly 170,000 distinct CDR3 sequences, over 15% of them singletons; the top ten hold roughly 30%. The record originates from a study of T cells in Graves' hyperthyroidism and ophthalmopathy. Study-wide results and caveats: The blood repertoire included most of the expanded thyroid clonotypes above 0.001.

Germline CDR1 and CDR2: SNHLY and FYNNEI. The CDR3 extends over 13 amino acids. The germline V and J ends were trimmed by 7 bases and 1 base, with 10 bases remaining between them. This chain uses TRBV2 with TRBJ1-1; no firm D call. The sequence came from a woman aged 45-59 years with Graves' hyperthyroidism. Material for sequencing was blood. The CDR3 nucleotides read TGTGCCAGCACCGGACGGGAGAACACTGAAGCTTTCCTT. This codes for CASTGRENTEAFL.